This is a list of T cell receptor beta chains from one sample in a study of cytomegalovirus exposure and HLA in healthy donors. TCRdb's table, derived via immunoSEQ multiplex PCR, lists solely in-frame clones and lacks some. The top ten clones hold 3.5% to 5% of a sample with 150,000 to 200,000 clones, under 85% of them seen once. Sequencing used PBMCs. Receptor source: a man aged 50-59 years in good health and CMV-seropositive. Each CDR3 is given with its conserved first and last residue. D genes are given only for firm matches. Part of the rows lack a size; the others show once, few, many or a class for expanded clones.

j_call v_call cdr3_length d_call clone_size cdr3_aa cdr3_nt
TRBJ2-7 TRBV6-5 16 NA NA CASSYSFPGPGDEQYF TGTGCCAGCAGTTACTCGTTCCCAGGTCCGGGGGACGAGCAGTACTTC
TRBJ2-3 TRBV9 14 NA NA CASTRGESTDTQYF TGTGCCAGCACCAGGGGGGAAAGCACAGATACGCAGTATTTT
TRBJ1-1 TRBV14 13 NA NA CASSPSLNTEAFF TGTGCCAGCAGCCCCAGTTTGAACACTGAAGCTTTCTTT
TRBJ1-5 TRBV15 15 NA NA CATSRDGRGNQPQHF TGTGCCACCAGCAGAGATGGTAGGGGCAACCAGCCCCAGCATTTT
TRBJ1-4 TRBV2 13 NA NA CASRGAGNEKLFF TGTGCCAGCCGGGGGGCAGGTAATGAAAAACTGTTTTTT
TRBJ2-7 TRBV4-2 15 TRBD1 NA CASSLDRGEVYEQYF TGTGCCAGCAGCCTGGACAGGGGAGAAGTCTACGAGCAGTACTTC
TRBJ2-2 TRBV5-1 16 TRBD2 NA CASSLRPSGETGELFF TGCGCCAGCAGCTTGCGGCCTAGCGGGGAGACCGGGGAGCTGTTTTTT
TRBJ1-5 TRBV11-2 14 NA NA CASSLGTANQPQHF TGTGCCAGCAGCTTAGGGACAGCCAATCAGCCCCAGCATTTT
TRBJ2-5 TRBV4-2 16 TRBD2 NA CASSQGTGGLDMTQYF TGTGCCAGCAGCCAGGGGACGGGGGGACTAGATATGACCCAGTACTTC
TRBJ2-7 TRBV2 13 NA NA CASRRNPGHEQYF TGTGCCAGCAGGAGGAACCCTGGCCACGAGCAGTACTTC
TRBJ2-7 TRBV5-4 14 TRBD2 once CASSLTSGDREQYF TGTGCCAGCAGCTTGACTAGCGGGGATCGCGAGCAGTACTTC
TRBJ1-1 TRBV6-5 15 NA few CASSYSIQGNTEAFF TGTGCCAGCAGTTACTCGATTCAGGGGAACACTGAAGCTTTCTTT
TRBJ1-1 TRBV29-1 12 NA NA CSGGAVNTEAFF TGCAGCGGCGGGGCGGTGAACACTGAAGCTTTCTTT
TRBJ1-2 TRBV21-1 12 NA once CASRRANYGYTF TGTGCCAGCAGGAGGGCTAACTATGGCTACACCTTC
TRBJ2-5 TRBV11-2 14 TRBD1 NA CASSLFTGAKTQYF TGTGCCAGCAGCTTGTTTACAGGGGCGAAGACCCAGTACTTC
TRBJ2-1 TRBV7-8 15 TRBD1 NA CASSPGTGGLDEQFF TGTGCCAGCAGCCCCGGGACAGGGGGTTTAGATGAGCAGTTCTTC
TRBJ2-7 TRBV29-1 14 NA NA CSVFGTRSSYEQYF TGCAGCGTCTTCGGGACACGGAGCTCCTACGAGCAGTACTTC
TRBJ1-2 TRBV2 14 NA NA CASTGDTGNYGYTF TGTGCCAGCACTGGCGACACAGGCAACTATGGCTACACCTTC
TRBJ2-7 TRBV5-5 17 TRBD1 NA CASSYGATGTGLYEQYF TGTGCCAGCAGCTATGGGGCTACCGGGACAGGCCTCTACGAGCAGTACTTC
TRBJ1-5 TRBV23-1 15 TRBD1 few CASSPTGGGDQPQHF TGCGCCAGCAGTCCCACAGGGGGCGGCGATCAGCCCCAGCATTTT
TRBJ2-2 TRBV7-3 15 NA NA CASSLGGLEAGELFF TGTGCCAGCAGCTTAGGGGGCTTGGAAGCCGGGGAGCTGTTTTTT
TRBJ2-3 TRBV9 17 TRBD2 NA CASSVGSGGDYTDTQYF TGTGCCAGCAGCGTCGGTAGCGGGGGTGATTACACAGATACGCAGTATTTT
TRBJ2-7 TRBV28 13 NA NA CASSWGGGSEQYF TGTGCCAGCAGTTGGGGAGGGGGTTCCGAGCAGTACTTC
TRBJ2-7 TRBV7-8 15 NA once CASSLAGDTYYEQYF TGTGCCAGCAGCTTAGCTGGGGACACCTACTACGAGCAGTACTTC
TRBJ2-7 TRBV15 15 TRBD1 NA CATSRDRQGFYEQYF TGTGCCACCAGCAGAGACAGACAGGGTTTCTACGAGCAGTACTTC
TRBJ2-7 TRBV10-3 14 NA once CAISAHTGNYEQYF TGTGCCATCAGTGCCCACACGGGGAATTACGAGCAGTACTTC
TRBJ1-5 TRBV10-3 15 NA once CAISESDTQGQPQHF TGTGCCATCAGTGAGTCGGACACCCAGGGTCAGCCCCAGCATTTT
TRBJ1-5 TRBV6-5 14 NA once CASSTAQGDQPQHF TGTGCCAGCAGCACCGCCCAGGGCGATCAGCCCCAGCATTTT
TRBJ2-7 TRBV7-2 15 NA NA CASSSRSGSGYEQYF TGTGCCAGCAGCTCAAGGAGCGGTAGCGGTTACGAGCAGTACTTC
TRBJ2-1 TRBV6-1 19 TRBD2 NA CASSEGGLAGPLSYNEQFF TGTGCCAGCAGTGAAGGGGGACTAGCGGGGCCGCTCTCCTACAATGAGCAGTTCTTC
TRBJ2-7 TRBV9 15 TRBD1 NA CASSVAGQGGGEQYF TGTGCCAGCAGCGTAGCGGGACAGGGGGGTGGCGAGCAGTACTTC
TRBJ2-1 TRBV9 18 TRBD2 NA CASSPRTSGRVVANEQFF TGTGCCAGCAGCCCGAGGACTAGCGGGAGGGTTGTGGCGAATGAGCAGTTCTTC
TRBJ2-7 TRBV6-5 14 NA NA CASIPPGHPYEQYF TGTGCCAGCATTCCCCCGGGACACCCATACGAGCAGTACTTC
TRBJ2-3 TRBV28 14 NA once CATEGGAGTDTQYF TGTGCCACCGAAGGAGGGGCGGGGACAGATACGCAGTATTTT
TRBJ2-7 TRBV2 11 NA once CASSVRSEQYF TGTGCCAGCAGTGTTCGGAGCGAGCAGTACTTC
TRBJ2-1 TRBV15 12 NA NA CATSSGVNEQFF TGTGCCACCAGCAGCGGGGTTAATGAGCAGTTCTTC
TRBJ1-4 TRBV4-3 16 NA few CASSLKPKAEREKLFF TGCGCCAGCAGCCTCAAACCCAAGGCAGAGCGAGAAAAACTGTTTTTT
TRBJ1-5 TRBV7-8 13 NA NA CASSRTENQPQHF TGTGCCAGCAGCCGTACAGAGAATCAGCCCCAGCATTTT
TRBJ2-2 TRBV4-1 17 NA NA CASSQVAGARNTGELFF TGCGCCAGCAGCCAAGTAGCAGGGGCCAGGAACACCGGGGAGCTGTTTTTT
TRBJ2-7 TRBV6-6 16 NA NA CASSYSLRYGEYEQYF TGTGCCAGCAGTTACAGTCTCCGCTACGGAGAGTACGAGCAGTACTTC
TRBJ2-7 TRBV10-3 14 NA NA CAISERIGPYEQYF TGTGCCATCAGTGAAAGGATTGGGCCATACGAGCAGTACTTC
TRBJ2-1 TRBV28 16 NA NA CATKTRQAAIYNEQFF TGTGCCACCAAAACACGACAGGCGGCTATCTACAATGAGCAGTTCTTC
TRBJ1-5 TRBV7-8 17 NA NA CASSLLVRQDSNQPQHF TGTGCCAGCAGCTTATTAGTTCGCCAGGATAGCAATCAGCCCCAGCATTTT
TRBJ2-7 TRBV7-2 16 NA NA CASSLVSYRDPPEQYF TGTGCCAGCAGCTTAGTATCGTACAGGGATCCACCCGAGCAGTACTTC